Listed here is a single T cell receptor beta chain. The antigen remains undetermined. Measured with immunoSEQ multiplex PCR; TCRdb has only the in-frame clones, and not every one. The sample contains about 57,000 clones, 91% of which appear only once. These data are taken from a study of T cells in localized non-small cell lung cancer. Trimming removed 3 bases at V and 2 bases at J, with 11 bases between. The CDR3 length is 13 residues. Germline CDR1 and CDR2: GTSNPN and SVGIG (reference sequence). General study results and limits: Tumor showed lower T cell clonality than uninvolved adjacent lung, where it was highest. Overall survival was longer when the density of T cells in the blood was higher. Since sequencing was restricted to only one region of the tumor, intratumor heterogeneity remains a possibility. Adjacent lung was found to contain a median around 58 of the top 100 tumor clones.

V usage is TRBV30 and J usage is TRBJ2-7, with a possible D match to TRBD2 (6 bases). This specimen consisted of peripheral blood, obtained before any cancer treatment. The source of this sequence is a man aged 40 to 75 with stage I lung adenocarcinoma. CDR3: CAWRLAATYEQYF. CDR3 DNA: TGTGCCTGGAGACTAGCTGCAACCTACGAGCAGTACTTC. Full variable domain (outside the CDR3, taken from reference TRBV30 and TRBJ2-7): SQTIHQWPATLVQPVGSPLSLECTVEGTSNPNLYWYRQAAGRGLQLLFYSVGIGQISSEVPQNLSASRPQDRQFILSSKKLLLSDSGFYLCAWRLAATYEQYFGPGTRLTVT.